Presented here are 30 T cell receptor beta chains from one specimen sequenced in a study of breast tumors, draining lymph nodes, adjacent tissues. TCRdb reprocessed the multiplex PCR reads via MiXCR and lists one record per CDR3 protein. The sample carries 14,000 to 15,000 distinct CDR3 sequences, around 47% recorded once. The sequenced sample was tumor-adjacent breast tissue. The receptors originated from a female donor with breast cancer. Some clones in this sample may be carry-over from other donors' samples.

This chain links TRBV12-3 or TRBV12-4 with TRBJ2-7; TRBD1 or TRBD2 may be the D gene (5 bases each). Trimming left V 3 bases short and J 3 bases short, with 9 bases between. The CDR3 covers 13 residues. CDR3 nucleotide sequence: TGTGCCAGCAGTTTGTGGGGACGCTACGAGCAGTACTTC. Its translation is CASSLWGRYEQYF.

About this clonotype itself: One junction end disagrees with the germline gene, perhaps due to a read error. The chain joins TRBV3-1 to TRBJ2-5, with a weak D call TRBD2 (5 bases). Germline V lookup: CDR1 LGHDT, CDR2 YNNKEL (reference sequence). The CDR3 has 12 residues. The CDR3 here is CASSQENLPREF. CDR3 in DNA: TGTGCCAGCAGCCAAGAAAACCTCCCTAGGGAGTTC.

Remarks on this clonotype: The junction and the germline gene differ at one end; a read error may be behind it. The J gene is TRBJ2-7, the V gene TRBV7-9, with 7 bases that match TRBD2. Per germline, CDR1 SEHNR and CDR2 FQNEAQ (reference sequence). The CDR3 runs to 15 residues. This CDR3 is CASSNRLLGEGEQHF. CDR3 nucleotide sequence: TGTGCCAGCAGCAACCGACTCCTCGGGGAGGGCGAGCAGCACTTC. Full variable domain (missing parts from reference TRBV7-9 and TRBJ2-7): DTGVSQNPRHKITKRGQNVTFRCDPISEHNRLYWYRQTLGQGPEFLTYFQNEAQLEKSRLLSDRFSAERPKGSFSTLEIQRTEQGDSAMYLCASSNRLLGEGEQHFGPGTRLTVT.

This clonotype is medium-sized within its sample. The chain combines TRBV12-3 or TRBV12-4 with TRBJ2-7; weak D call: TRBD1 (6 bases). V dropped 4 bases and J dropped 3 bases, with 13 bases sitting between them. The CDR3 consists of 14 residues. The CDR3 nucleotides are TGTGCCAGCAGTTCCCGGACAGCGCACTACGAGCAGTACTTC. Translating gives CASSSRTAHYEQYF.

The chain employs TRBV2 and TRBJ2-7; TRBD1 agrees at 12 bases. Losses at the gene ends were 4 bases for V and 6 bases for J; bases not matched to a gene: 4. CDR1 is SNHLY and CDR2 is FYNNEI in the germline V gene. The CDR3 totals 14 residues. DNA of the CDR3: TGTGCCAGCAGTGGGGGACAGGGGGCGCTCGAGCAGTACGTC. Protein product: CASSGGQGALEQYV.

This clonotype counts as medium-sized. The V call is TRBV29-1, the J call TRBJ2-1; TRBD2 aligns across 7 bases. J gave up 7 bases and V 3 bases, and 9 bases lay outside the gene matches. CDR3 length: 14 residues. CDR1 is SQVTM and CDR2 is ANQGSEA in the germline V gene. CDR3 residues: CSVDRAGVKNEQFF. The CDR3 DNA follows: TGCAGCGTTGATCGGGCGGGAGTTAAGAATGAGCAGTTCTTC.

This clonotype came up many times. The chain couples TRBV20-1 to TRBJ2-4, with no clear D. Germline values: CDR1 DFQATT, CDR2 SNEGSKA (reference sequence). The CDR3 consists of 13 residues. Trimming stripped 3 bases from V and 1 base from J, with 7 bases between. CDR3 in amino acids: CSASLLAKNIQYF. For the CDR3, the DNA is TGCAGTGCTAGCCTCCTGGCCAAAAACATTCAGTACTTC.

V and J are TRBV20-1 and TRBJ1-2, with TRBD1 matching 9 bases. V lost 2 bases and J lost 5; bases outside the gene matches: 3. This CDR3 has 13 residues. The V gene's germline CDR1 is DFQATT and CDR2 SNEGSKA (reference sequence). The CDR3 DNA sequence: TGCAGTGCTAGACTGACAGGGGGTTATGGCTACACCTTC. It translates to CSARLTGGYGYTF.

The chain has TRBV30 and TRBJ1-1, with D unclear. This CDR3 is 12 amino acids long. Between the trimmed V and J ends, which lost 3 bases and 5 bases, there was a span of 10 bases. Germline lookup yields CDR1 GTSNPN and CDR2 SVGIG (reference sequence). CDR3 nucleotides: TGTGCCTGGAGGGGCCATGCGACTGAAGCTTTCTTT. Translation: CAWRGHATEAFF.

This clonotype was seen at least ten times. V and J are TRBV11-2 and TRBJ2-4; D is possibly TRBD1 (5 bases). CDR1 SGHAT and CDR2 FQNNGV come from the germline V gene. The CDR3 covers 13 residues. Trimming stripped 0 bases from V and 7 bases from J, with 7 bases between. CDR3 residues: CASSLEPGNIQYF. For the CDR3, the DNA is TGTGCCAGCAGCTTAGAACCAGGGAACATTCAGTACTTC. Full variable domain (missing parts from reference TRBV11-2 and TRBJ2-4): EAGVAQSPRYKIIEKRQSVAFWCNPISGHATLYWYQQILGQGPKLLIQFQNNGVVDDSQLPKDRFSAERLKGVDSTLKIQPAKLEDSAVYLCASSLEPGNIQYFGAGTRLSVL.

The table lists this clonotype with many counts. CDR3: CAISSDRVGNTIYF. The CDR3 region has the DNA TGTGCCATCAGTTCTGACAGGGTTGGAAACACCATATATTTT. The genes are TRBV10-3 and TRBJ1-3, with 7 bases matching TRBD1. Germline CDR1 ENHRY, CDR2 SYGVKD. V shed 5 bases and J 3 bases; nucleotides not matched to a gene: 4. This CDR3 has 14 residues.

This clonotype has ten or more counts. The gene calls are TRBV19 and TRBJ2-2; D possibly corresponds to TRBD1 (5 bases). Germline assignment: CDR1 LNHDA and CDR2 SQIVND (reference sequence). V lost 1 base and J lost 4, with 13 bases in between. The CDR3 length is 16 residues. The CDR3, as DNA: TGTGCCAGTAGTATAGGAGGACAAGGGTTCACCGGGGAGCTGTTTTTT. This codes for CASSIGGQGFTGELFF.

This CDR3 reads CASSLRQITGELFF. DNA of the CDR3: TGCGCCAGCAGCTTGCGGCAAATCACCGGGGAGCTGTTTTTT. The chain has TRBV5-1 and TRBJ2-2; D remains ambiguous. The CDR3 totals 14 residues. Germline V gives CDR1 SGHRS, CDR2 YFSETQ. The V and J ends lost 1 base and 4 bases respectively, with 8 bases between them.

The chain employs TRBV5-6 and TRBJ1-2; no clear D. The CDR3 has 14 amino acids. V was clipped by 1 base and J by 7 bases, with 14 bases between them. Germline V gene data show CDR1 as SGHDT and CDR2 as YYEEEE. CDR3 sequence (DNA): TGTGCCAGCAGCTTGAAAGGCGCGATCCGTGGCTACACCTTC. Its protein is CASSLKGAIRGYTF.

The rearrangement uses TRBV9 and TRBJ1-1; 7 bases are shared with TRBD1. The CDR3 extends over 15 amino acids. With 1 base clipped from V and 3 bases from J, the junction kept 6 bases outside the gene matches. CDR1 SGDLS and CDR2 YYNGEE come from the germline V gene. The CDR3, as DNA: TGTGCCAGCAGCGTAAGCCCAACAGGGGACACTGAAGCTTTCTTT. Residues: CASSVSPTGDTEAFF.

This clonotype has a count of ten or more. The genes are TRBV20-1 and TRBJ2-5; 12 bases fit TRBD2. Trimming at V came to 6 bases and at J to 5 bases, leaving 10 bases not matched to a gene. Germline-derived CDR1 and CDR2 are DFQATT and SNEGSKA (reference sequence). This CDR3 has 15 residues. CDR3 sequence: CSANGLAGREETQYF. The CDR3 DNA sequence: TGCAGTGCAAATGGACTAGCGGGGCGGGAGGAGACCCAGTACTTC.

This clonotype was observed many times. The chain couples TRBV14 to TRBJ2-3; possible D gene TRBD2, 6 bases. Germline V gives CDR1 SGHDN, CDR2 FVKESK. This CDR3 contains 13 residues. V lost 1 base and J lost 6, with 8 bases in between. The CDR3 DNA follows: TGTGCCAGCAGCCAAGCCCTAGCGGATACGCAGTATTTT. It is translated as CASSQALADTQYF.

This clonotype was found many times. This may come from a read error, since a much larger clone is one base off. This sequence joins TRBV6-5 and TRBJ2-3, with a tentative D call TRBD2 (7 bases). In germline, CDR1 is MNHEY, CDR2 SVGAGI. CDR3 length: 16 amino acids. V was clipped by 8 bases and J by 3 bases, with 21 bases between them. Written as DNA, the CDR3 is TGTGCCAGCTCGCGGAGGAGGGGGAGGGGGACAGATACGCAGTATTTT. This translates into CASSRRRGRGTDTQYF.

A remark on this clonotype: Germline and junction disagree at one end, which may indicate a read error. The CDR3 bases are TGTGCCAGCAGCTTGGGGTCAGAGATGGCTTTT. The encoded protein is CASSLGSEMAF. The chain links TRBV5-6 to TRBJ1-6; D is unresolved. CDR1 is SGHDT, CDR2 YYEEEE, per germline. The length of the CDR3 is 11 residues.

The chain carries TRBV12-3 or TRBV12-4 and TRBJ1-4; unclear D gene. V was trimmed by 7 bases and J by 8 bases, leaving 20 bases between them. The CDR3 is made up of 15 amino acids. The CDR3 DNA reads as TGTGCCAGCATCTTCCGGAACACTAAAGGGGAAAAACTGTTTTTT. This encodes CASIFRNTKGEKLFF.

This clonotype was seen repeatedly, ten times or more. A read error may be the cause here, since a much bigger clone is one base away. This chain uses TRBV20-1 with TRBJ2-5; 7 nucleotides line up with TRBD2. This CDR3 has 12 residues. Germline V CDR1 and CDR2: DFQATT, SNEGSKA (reference sequence). CDR3 nucleotide sequence: TGCAGTGCGACGCCAGGGAGGGAGACCCCGTACTTC. It encodes CSATPGRETPYF.

This CDR3 is CASSPSRTGGLGQVPEAFF. The CDR3, as DNA: TGTGCCAGCTCGCCGTCCCGGACAGGGGGCTTAGGGCAGGTCCCTGAAGCTTTCTTT. V is TRBV18 and J is TRBJ1-1; 11 bases are shared with TRBD1. In germline, CDR1 is KGHSH, CDR2 LQKENI. The CDR3 length is 19 residues. V gave up 6 bases and J gave up 6 bases; unmatched junction bases: 21.

This CDR3 is CASSLTSGRLNEQFF. CDR3 nucleotides: TGTGCCAGCAGCCTGACTAGCGGGAGGCTCAATGAGCAGTTCTTC. V and J are TRBV6-4 and TRBJ2-1; 13 nucleotides agree with TRBD2. This CDR3 spans 15 amino acids. From germline, CDR1 is MRHNA and CDR2 SNTAGT. V was clipped by 6 bases and J by 6 bases; unmatched bases: 5.

The CDR3 DNA follows: TGCAGTGCTCGGACTAGCGGGAAAGGCTACGAGCAGTACTTC. Translated, it gives CSARTSGKGYEQYF. The chain combines TRBV20-1 with TRBJ2-7, with 12 bases lining up with TRBD2. This CDR3 has 14 amino acids. Germline CDR1 DFQATT, CDR2 SNEGSKA (reference sequence). J was trimmed by 3 bases and V by 5 bases; bases with no gene match: 5.

Note on this clonotype: Likely a read error: the CDR3 ends without its conserved phenylalanine or tryptophan. It is unclear where the CDR3 begins or ends on the DNA, so no DNA is shown, and the CDR3 is as TCRdb lists it. The CDR3 is CASSSGQGSGRPPPIN. This chain uses TRBV5-1 with TRBJ2-3; the table's D call TRBD2 went unverified against the DNA. The CDR3 length equals 16 residues, ends included. The germline CDR1 and CDR2 sequences are SGHRS and YFSETQ.

The rearrangement uses TRBV7-3 and TRBJ2-3, with TRBD2 matching 9 bases. CDR1 is SGHTA and CDR2 is FQGTGA in the germline V gene. Unmatched junction bases numbered 7, after V lost 3 bases and J lost 0 bases. This CDR3 comprises 17 residues. This CDR3 is CASSLGGGEYSTDTQYF. The DNA for the CDR3 is TGTGCCAGCAGCTTGGGCGGGGGGGAATACAGCACAGATACGCAGTATTTT. The complete variable domain, with remaining parts taken from reference TRBV7-3 and TRBJ2-3, reads GAGVSQTPSNKVTEKGKYVELRCDPISGHTALYWYRQSLGQGPEFLIYFQGTGAADDSGLPNDRFFAVRPEGSVSTLKIQRTERGDSAVYLCASSLGGGEYSTDTQYFGPGTRLTVL.

V usage is TRBV3-1 and J usage is TRBJ2-1, with TRBD2 identical over 15 bases. The V gene end was trimmed by 4 bases and the J gene end by 6 bases; junction bases not matched to a gene: 4. Germline V lookup: CDR1 LGHDT, CDR2 YNNKEL (reference sequence). CDR3 size: 16 residues. CDR3 sequence reads: CASSLGTSGRLNEQFF. CDR3 DNA: TGTGCCAGCAGCCTGGGGACTAGCGGGAGGCTCAATGAGCAGTTCTTC.

The chain carries TRBV20-1 and TRBJ2-3; 8 positions match TRBD2. The CDR3 spans 16 residues. The germline CDR1 and CDR2 sequences are DFQATT and SNEGSKA (reference sequence). Germline trimming cut 5 bases from V and 11 bases from J; bases unmatched to any gene: 21. The CDR3 here is CSASPWGAGVVNEQYF. CDR3 nucleotide sequence: TGCAGTGCTTCCCCTTGGGGAGCGGGAGTTGTTAACGAGCAGTATTTT.

J is TRBJ1-4 and V is TRBV5-4; weak D call: TRBD1 (5 bases). V shed 4 bases and J shed 4 bases, with 14 bases lying between them. The germline V gene has CDR1 SGHNT and CDR2 YYREEE (reference sequence). The CDR3 contains 15 residues. The DNA of the CDR3 is TGTGCCAGCAGCCACCCCGGGACGGATAATGAAAAACTGTTTTTT. It yields the protein CASSHPGTDNEKLFF.

As for this clonotype: The junction does not match germline at one end; this may be a read error. The chain carries TRBV19 and TRBJ2-3, with a tentative D call TRBD2 (5 bases). Germline assignment: CDR1 LNHDA and CDR2 SQIVND (reference sequence). The CDR3 spans 11 residues. CDR3 in DNA: TGTACCAGTACCGGAACGCGGGTGCAGTATTTT. It is translated as CTSTGTRVQYF.